This is a list of T cell receptor beta chains from one sample in a study of blood T cell repertoires in COVID-19. Libraries were prepared by immunoSEQ multiplex PCR; TCRdb keeps only in-frame clonotypes and omits some of them. The table includes around 390,000 clones, just under 90% detected once. Material: PBMCs or T cells enriched from blood (not recorded which). The receptor source for this set is a woman aged 50 to 60 who had recovered from COVID-19. Both conserved end residues are part of each CDR3. The D gene is left open where the match is weak. Clone size is given for some rows only: seen once, a few or many times, or a class if the clone is expanded.

J: TRBJ2-7
size: .
D: TRBD1
V: TRBV7-2
DNA: TGTGCCAGCAGCCTCGGGACAGCCGAAGGCTCCTACGAGCAGTACTTC
CDR3: CASSLGTAEGSYEQYF

J: TRBJ2-1
size: .
D: TRBD2
V: TRBV11-2
DNA: TGTGCCAGCACCTTACGGACTAGCGTCTACGGGCAGTTCTTC
CDR3: CASTLRTSVYGQFF

J: TRBJ2-3
size: .
D: TRBD2
V: TRBV20-1
DNA: TGCAGTGCTAGTCCCCGCGGGAGCGGGGGGGCGAATACGCAGTATTTT
CDR3: CSASPRGSGGANTQYF

J: TRBJ1-2
size: .
D: TRBD1
V: TRBV15
DNA: TGTGCCACCAGCAGAGCCAGGGGGCTCCCTAACTATGGCTACACCTTC
CDR3: CATSRARGLPNYGYTF

J: TRBJ1-2
size: .
D: .
V: TRBV10-3
DNA: TGTGCCATCAGTGAGTCTGGAACTAGATCGAACTATGGCTACACCTTC
CDR3: CAISESGTRSNYGYTF

J: TRBJ1-4
size: .
D: TRBD1
V: TRBV7-9
DNA: TGTGCCAGCAGCTCAGGGGACAGGTTTGAAAAACTGTTTTTT
CDR3: CASSSGDRFEKLFF

J: TRBJ1-1
size: .
D: TRBD1
V: TRBV3-1/TRBV3-2
DNA: TGTGCCAGCATCACCGGGACAGGTGAAGCTTTCTTT
CDR3: CASITGTGEAFF

J: TRBJ2-7
size: .
D: .
V: TRBV11-2
DNA: TGTGCCAGCAGCCTGGGGGCCAGAGAGTACGAGCAGTACTTC
CDR3: CASSLGAREYEQYF

J: TRBJ1-1
size: .
D: TRBD1
V: TRBV19
DNA: TGTGCCAGTAGTGACAGGGGTGAGAACACTGAAGCTTTCTTT
CDR3: CASSDRGENTEAFF

J: TRBJ1-2
size: few
D: TRBD1
V: TRBV7-2
DNA: TGTGCCAGCAGCCCAGGGGGCGGAAGCTATGGCTACACCTTC
CDR3: CASSPGGGSYGYTF

J: TRBJ1-2
size: .
D: .
V: TRBV7-9
DNA: TGTGCCAGCAGCTTACTGTATGGCTACACCTTC
CDR3: CASSLLYGYTF

J: TRBJ2-2
size: .
D: TRBD1
V: TRBV7-2
DNA: TGTGCCAGCAGCCGTCCGGGACAGGGGGCACTCGACACCGGGGAGCTGTTTTTT
CDR3: CASSRPGQGALDTGELFF

J: TRBJ1-1
size: .
D: .
V: TRBV19
DNA: TGTGCCAGTAGTGGACTGCTAATGAACACTGAAGCTTTCTTT
CDR3: CASSGLLMNTEAFF

J: TRBJ2-2
size: .
D: .
V: TRBV7-9
DNA: TGTGCCAGCAGCTTTGCAACCGGACTAAACACCGGGGAGCTGTTTTTT
CDR3: CASSFATGLNTGELFF

J: TRBJ2-7
size: .
D: TRBD1
V: TRBV2
DNA: TGTGCCTCCACGGGACAGGTCTTCTACGAGCAGTACTTC
CDR3: CASTGQVFYEQYF

J: TRBJ1-2
size: .
D: TRBD1
V: TRBV6-4
DNA: TGTGCCAGCAGTCGACAGGGATCAGCTAACTATGGCTACACCTTC
CDR3: CASSRQGSANYGYTF

J: TRBJ1-1
size: .
D: TRBD1
V: TRBV9
DNA: TGTGCCAGCAGCTCCAACAAAATGACAGGGGGCACTGAAGCTTTCTTT
CDR3: CASSSNKMTGGTEAFF

J: TRBJ2-7
size: few
D: TRBD1
V: TRBV5-6
DNA: TGTGCCAGCAGCTCCCCCCGACAGGGGTCGTACGAGCAGTACTTC
CDR3: CASSSPRQGSYEQYF

J: TRBJ1-5
size: few
D: TRBD1
V: TRBV11-2
DNA: TGTGCCAGCAGCGTACAGGGGGGCAATCAGCCCCAGCATTTT
CDR3: CASSVQGGNQPQHF

J: TRBJ2-5
size: .
D: .
V: TRBV2
DNA: TGTGCCAGCAGTGTAACAGCGACGGGGGAGACCCAGTACTTC
CDR3: CASSVTATGETQYF

J: TRBJ2-7
size: .
D: TRBD1
V: TRBV27
DNA: TGTGCCAGCAGCCACCCGGACAGGGGAGACGAGCAGTACTTC
CDR3: CASSHPDRGDEQYF

J: TRBJ2-3
size: .
D: TRBD2
V: TRBV2
DNA: TGTGCCAGCAGTGTACTTAGCGGGGAGAACACAGATACGCAGTATTTT
CDR3: CASSVLSGENTDTQYF

J: TRBJ2-1
size: few
D: TRBD2
V: TRBV7-9
DNA: TGTGCCAGCAGCTGGGCTAGCGGGGGGGTATACAATGAGCAGTTCTTC
CDR3: CASSWASGGVYNEQFF

J: TRBJ1-2
size: .
D: .
V: TRBV25-1
DNA: TGTGCCAGCAGAACCTCAGGGCTCGACGGCTACACCTTC
CDR3: CASRTSGLDGYTF

J: TRBJ2-7
size: .
D: TRBD1
V: TRBV7-2
DNA: TGTGCCAGCAGCCCAAGACAGGGAATCTACGAGCAGTACTTC
CDR3: CASSPRQGIYEQYF

J: TRBJ2-3
size: .
D: .
V: TRBV4-3
DNA: TGCGCCAGCAGCCCCGCGCGAGGAGGAGATACGCAGTATTTT
CDR3: CASSPARGGDTQYF

J: TRBJ1-1
size: once
D: TRBD1
V: TRBV11-1
DNA: TGTGCCAGCAGCTTCTTCGGGACAGGGTATACTGAAGCTTTCTTT
CDR3: CASSFFGTGYTEAFF

J: TRBJ2-1
size: .
D: .
V: TRBV6-2/TRBV6-3
DNA: TGTGCCAGCAGTTACTTGGGGGGCTCCTACAATGAGCAGTTCTTC
CDR3: CASSYLGGSYNEQFF

J: TRBJ2-3
size: .
D: TRBD1
V: TRBV27
DNA: TGTGCCAGCAGGTCGCGACAGGGGAGGGATACGCAGTATTTT
CDR3: CASRSRQGRDTQYF

J: TRBJ1-5
size: .
D: TRBD1
V: TRBV10-3
DNA: TGTGCCATCAGCTCCGGGACAGGGGGCTCGGGCAATCAGCCCCAGCATTTT
CDR3: CAISSGTGGSGNQPQHF

J: TRBJ2-7
size: .
D: TRBD1
V: TRBV5-1
DNA: TGCGCCAGCAGCCCGCCCCTGACAGGGGGCCCCTCCGAGCAGTACTTC
CDR3: CASSPPLTGGPSEQYF

J: TRBJ2-7
size: .
D: TRBD1
V: TRBV6-5
DNA: TGTGCCAGCAGATCCGGGACAGGGACCTACGAGCAGTACTTC
CDR3: CASRSGTGTYEQYF

J: TRBJ1-6
size: .
D: TRBD1
V: TRBV6-5
DNA: TGTGCCAGCAGGCCGTGGCAGGGGGATAGACCCCTCCACTTT
CDR3: CASRPWQGDRPLHF

J: TRBJ1-2
size: .
D: TRBD1
V: TRBV4-2
DNA: TGTGCCAGCAGCCAAGAGGGGACAGTAAACTATGGCTACACCTTC
CDR3: CASSQEGTVNYGYTF

J: TRBJ1-3
size: .
D: .
V: TRBV5-1
DNA: TGCGCCAGCAGCTTGGGATCGAGTAGAGGAAACACCATATATTTT
CDR3: CASSLGSSRGNTIYF

J: TRBJ1-4
size: .
D: .
V: TRBV5-1
DNA: TGCGCCAGCAGAATATACTCGGGTGAAAAACTGTTTTTT
CDR3: CASRIYSGEKLFF

J: TRBJ1-2
size: .
D: .
V: TRBV5-1
DNA: TGCGCCAGCAGCTCCTCGGATCGGGCTAACTATGGCTACACCTTC
CDR3: CASSSSDRANYGYTF

J: TRBJ2-1
size: once
D: TRBD1
V: TRBV5-7
DNA: TGTGCCAGCAGCGAAGGACAGGGAGATGAGCAGTTCTTC
CDR3: CASSEGQGDEQFF

J: TRBJ2-3
size: .
D: .
V: TRBV6-5
DNA: TGTGCCAGCAGTTACTCGCTAAGCACAGATACGCAGTATTTT
CDR3: CASSYSLSTDTQYF

J: TRBJ2-5
size: .
D: TRBD1
V: TRBV5-1
DNA: TGCGCCAGCAGCTTAGAGCTCCCGGACAGGGGGGAGACCCAGTACTTC
CDR3: CASSLELPDRGETQYF

J: TRBJ1-2
size: .
D: .
V: TRBV28
DNA: TGTGCCAGCAGTTTAGGGGGGGTTACCACCTTC
CDR3: CASSLGGVTTF

J: TRBJ2-7
size: .
D: .
V: TRBV5-6
DNA: TGTGCCAGCAGCTTGAGGGGCGAGCAGTACTTC
CDR3: CASSLRGEQYF

J: TRBJ2-3
size: .
D: .
V: TRBV18
DNA: TGTGCCAGCTCCCAGGGCCACACAGATACGCAGTATTTT
CDR3: CASSQGHTDTQYF

J: TRBJ1-1
size: .
D: TRBD1
V: TRBV19
DNA: TGTGCCAGCAAACAGGGGGCCCTTTTTGAAGCTTTCTTT
CDR3: CASKQGALFEAFF

J: TRBJ1-5
size: .
D: TRBD1
V: TRBV20-1
DNA: TGCAGTGCTACTGACAGGGAAGTCGGCAATCAGCCCCAGCATTTT
CDR3: CSATDREVGNQPQHF

J: TRBJ1-1
size: .
D: .
V: TRBV29-1
DNA: TGCAGCGTTGCCGGCAGGGTTACTACTGAAGCTTTCTTT
CDR3: CSVAGRVTTEAFF

J: TRBJ1-1
size: .
D: .
V: TRBV7-3
DNA: TGTGCCAGCAGCCCCCTCGAGACACCGAACACTGAAGCTTTCTTT
CDR3: CASSPLETPNTEAFF

J: TRBJ1-2
size: .
D: TRBD1
V: TRBV7-9
DNA: TGTGCCAGCAGCCCCCACCGGGACAGGGATCACTATGGCTACACCTTC
CDR3: CASSPHRDRDHYGYTF

J: TRBJ2-2
size: .
D: .
V: TRBV4-1
DNA: TGCGCCAGCAGCCAAGAAGGGGGAAGCGGGGAGCTGTTTTTT
CDR3: CASSQEGGSGELFF